This T cell receptor beta chain was identified during a study of OX40 agonist ivuxolimab in advanced cancers. Turning to the study itself: While on treatment, patients had intravenous ivuxolimab at 0.01 to 10 mg/kg every 2 weeks. Melanoma, hepatocellular carcinoma, head and neck or renal cell cancer occurred in dose-escalation patients. Two patients with cutaneous melanoma and one with hepatocellular carcinoma, three in total, showed partial responses. Study-wide points: In CD8+ T cells, expanded clones were on average more numerous than in CD4+.

Clones were read by immunoSEQ multiplex PCR, and TCRdb kept only the in-frame ones, dropping some. The profile shows 100,000 to 150,000 clones, 85% to 95% of them singletons. Germline V gene data show CDR1 as MGHDK and CDR2 as SYGVNS. V was shortened by 5 bases and J by 2 bases, with 3 bases between the two germline ends. The CDR3 is 11 amino acids. Note on this clone: The antigen is undetermined.

The material was CD4+ or CD8+ T cells sorted from blood, obtained in a trial of the OX40 agonist ivuxolimab. The J gene is TRBJ1-1, the V gene TRBV25-1; D gene unclear. The clonotype was recovered from an adult with an advanced solid tumor such as melanoma, head and neck, liver or kidney cancer. The CDR3 loop reads CASSRNTEAFF. In nucleotides, the CDR3 is TGTGCCAGCAGTCGTAACACTGAAGCTTTCTTT. Using reference TRBV25-1 and TRBJ1-1 for the parts outside the CDR3, the full variable domain is EADIYQTPRYLVIGTGKKITLECSQTMGHDKMYWYQQDPGMELHLIHYSYGVNSTEKGDLSSESTVSRIRTEHFPLTLESARPSHTSQYLCASSRNTEAFFGQGTRLTVV.